These 23 T cell receptor beta chains were all obtained from the same sample, sequenced in a study of cytomegalovirus exposure and HLA in healthy donors. Primers for the PCR totalled 60 Vbeta and 13 Jbeta. TCRdb keeps only in-frame clones here, not all; method: immunoSEQ multiplex PCR. The data show around 190,000 clones, around 79% seen once. The sequencing sample was made of PBMCs. The receptors were sampled from a woman in her fifties or sixties in good health and CMV-seronegative.

The chain joins TRBV11-2 to TRBJ2-3; unclear D gene. CDR1 is SGHAT and CDR2 is FQNNGV in the germline V gene. The V end lost 2 bases, the J end lost 2 bases, and 14 bases lay between the germline ends. CDR3 length: 16 amino acids. CDR3 in DNA: TGTGCCAGCAGCTTAACCTTAAGTACAGTCACAGATACGCAGTATTTT. It translates to CASSLTLSTVTDTQYF.

This clone was seen a single time. The chain is built from TRBV18 and TRBJ1-2; 7 bases agree with TRBD1. In germline, CDR1 is KGHSH, CDR2 LQKENI. The CDR3 loop spans 12 amino acids. J lost 8 bases, V lost 3 bases, and 3 bases had no gene match. This CDR3 is CASSPAGGGYTF. As DNA, the CDR3 is TGTGCCAGCTCACCTGCAGGGGGAGGCTACACCTTC. Using reference TRBV18 and TRBJ1-2 for the parts outside the CDR3, the full variable domain is NAGVMQNPRHLVRRRGQEARLRCSPMKGHSHVYWYRQLPEEGLKFMVYLQKENIIDESGMPKERFSAEFPKEGPSILRIQQVVRGDSAAYFCASSPAGGGYTFGSGTRLTVV.

This clone was detected only once. The V gene is TRBV11-1, the J gene TRBJ2-7; a weak D match, TRBD1 (5 bases). Trimming pared 0 bases from V and 1 base from J, leaving 7 bases between. The CDR3 length is 14 residues. Germline CDR1 SGHAT, CDR2 FQDESV (reference sequence). CDR3 sequence (DNA): TGTGCCAGCAGCTTAGCTACAGGTTCCTACGAGCAGTACTTC. Translating gives CASSLATGSYEQYF.

V gene TRBV11-2 combines with J gene TRBJ2-2, with D perhaps TRBD1 (7 bases). From germline, CDR1 is SGHAT and CDR2 FQNNGV. The CDR3 sequence is 16 residues long. V was pared by 5 bases and J by 2 bases, with 15 bases between. The CDR3 DNA is TGTGCCAGCAGCCTCGGCAGGGGGGCAAACACCGGGGAGCTGTTTTTT. This gives the protein CASSLGRGANTGELFF.

The V and J genes are TRBV5-1 and TRBJ2-7; D perhaps matches TRBD1 (5 bases). The CDR3 spans 13 residues. V lost 1 base and J lost 4, with 9 bases in between. In germline, CDR1 is SGHRS, CDR2 YFSETQ. The CDR3, as DNA: TGCGCCAGCAGCTTGATCGACAGTTACGAGCAGTACTTC. Translating gives CASSLIDSYEQYF.

The chain has TRBV2 and TRBJ2-5; 10 positions match TRBD1. Germline values: CDR1 SNHLY, CDR2 FYNNEI. V was clipped by 7 bases and J by 5 bases; unmatched bases: 4. The CDR3 spans 13 residues. The CDR3 sequence: CASIQDRGETQYF. CDR3 nucleotide sequence: TGTGCCAGCATTCAGGACAGGGGGGAGACCCAGTACTTC.

This chain joins TRBV30 and TRBJ1-2, with D perhaps TRBD1 (5 bases). Trimming stripped 2 bases from V and 4 bases from J, with 8 bases between. Germline V gene data show CDR1 as GTSNPN and CDR2 as SVGIG (reference sequence). This CDR3 spans 12 amino acids. The CDR3 coding sequence is TGTGCCTGGAGTAAGGGGCCCTATGGCTACACCTTC. It translates to CAWSKGPYGYTF.

This chain connects TRBV13 to TRBJ2-3, with 9 bases lining up with TRBD2. The CDR3 consists of 16 residues. Germline trimming cut 0 bases from V and 6 bases from J; bases unmatched to any gene: 7. The V gene's germline CDR1 is PRHDT and CDR2 FYEKMQ (reference sequence). CDR3 protein: CASSLGSGRTWDTQYF. In DNA, the CDR3 is TGTGCCAGCAGCTTAGGTAGCGGGAGAACATGGGATACGCAGTATTTT.

This clone showed up just a few times. This rearrangement joins TRBV27 to TRBJ2-1; 7 nucleotides agree with TRBD2. Germline loops: CDR1 MNHEY, CDR2 SMNVEV (reference sequence). The V gene end was trimmed by 3 bases and the J gene end by 0 bases; junction bases not matched to a gene: 2. The CDR3 is 15 amino acids. CDR3 nucleotides: TGTGCCAGCAGTTTCGCTAGCGGCTCCTACAATGAGCAGTTCTTC. Amino acids: CASSFASGSYNEQFF.

The chain employs TRBV2 and TRBJ2-2, with D possibly TRBD1 on 5 matching bases. Deletions cut 9 bases from V and 1 base from J, with 12 bases between. The germline gives CDR1 SNHLY, CDR2 FYNNEI. This CDR3 has 14 amino acids. The CDR3 is CARRQTENTGELFF. Written as DNA, the CDR3 is TGTGCCAGGAGACAGACCGAGAACACCGGGGAGCTGTTTTTT.

The chain joins TRBV5-1 to TRBJ1-2; TRBD1 matches at 7 bases. V was clipped by 3 bases and J by 2 bases; unmatched bases: 1. CDR1 is SGHRS and CDR2 is YFSETQ in the germline V gene. The CDR3 is made up of 13 amino acids. Here the CDR3 reads CASSWDRNYGYTF. CDR3 nucleotide sequence: TGCGCCAGCAGCTGGGACAGAAACTATGGCTACACCTTC.

This clone was recorded once. The genes are TRBV7-2 and TRBJ1-2; a possible D gene is TRBD1 (5 bases). V gave up 1 base and J gave up 7 bases, with 10 bases separating them. The CDR3 runs to 13 residues. Germline CDR1 is SGHTA and CDR2 is FQGNSA. Here the CDR3 DNA reads TGTGCCAGCAGCTTAGTGGACACCGCTGGCTACACCTTC. The encoded protein is CASSLVDTAGYTF. Based on the CDR3 plus reference TRBV7-2 and TRBJ1-2, the full variable domain is GAGVSQSPSNKVTEKGKDVELRCDPISGHTALYWYRQSLGQGLEFLIYFQGNSAPDKSGLPSDRFSAERTGGSVSTLTIQRTQQEDSAVYLCASSLVDTAGYTFGSGTRLTVV.

This chain links TRBV19 with TRBJ2-3; a weak D match, TRBD1 (5 bases). V shed 3 bases and J shed 4 bases, with 8 bases lying between them. CDR1 is LNHDA and CDR2 is SQIVND in the germline V gene (reference sequence). The CDR3 covers 13 residues. DNA of the CDR3: TGTGCCAGTAGTATTCAGGGTCCAGATACGCAGTATTTT. It specifies CASSIQGPDTQYF.

This sequence joins TRBV5-5 and TRBJ2-7, with D perhaps TRBD1 (5 bases). Trimming pared 6 bases from V and 3 bases from J, leaving 13 bases between. This CDR3 has 13 amino acids. Per the germline V gene, CDR1 is SGHKS and CDR2 is YYEKEE (reference sequence). CDR3 protein: CASTDSTYYEQYF. The CDR3 nucleotides read TGTGCCAGCACCGACAGTACATACTACGAGCAGTACTTC.

The rearrangement joins TRBV7-3 to TRBJ2-2; TRBD2 matches at 9 bases. CDR1 and CDR2 (germline): SGHTA, FQGTGA. The CDR3 is made up of 14 amino acids. Trimming at V came to 5 bases and at J to 6 bases, leaving 4 bases not matched to a gene. The DNA for the CDR3 is TGTGCCAGCAGCGGCGGGGGGGCCCCCGGGGAGCTGTTTTTT. Its protein product is CASSGGGAPGELFF. Complete variable domain (other parts from reference TRBV7-3 and TRBJ2-2): GAGVSQTPSNKVTEKGKYVELRCDPISGHTALYWYRQSLGQGPEFLIYFQGTGAADDSGLPNDRFFAVRPEGSVSTLKIQRTERGDSAVYLCASSGGGAPGELFFGEGSRLTVL.

The CDR3 region has the DNA TGTGCCAGCAGTTCGCCTGGTGGACAGTTAGGCTACACCTTC. Protein sequence: CASSSPGGQLGYTF. The chain recombines TRBV25-1 with TRBJ1-2, with a weak D call TRBD1 (6 bases). The germline CDR1 and CDR2 sequences are MGHDK and SYGVNS. Trimming left V 5 bases short and J 8 bases short, with 18 bases between. There are 14 residues in the CDR3.

The chain recombines TRBV6-5 with TRBJ2-3; possibly TRBD1 for D (5 bases). The CDR3 sequence is 14 residues long. Trimming shortened V by 5 bases and J by 2 bases, and 11 bases separated the two germline ends. Germline-derived CDR1 and CDR2 are MNHEY and SVGAGI. In DNA, the CDR3 is TGTGCCAGCAGTAGAACAGGATACACAGATACGCAGTATTTT. Translating gives CASSRTGYTDTQYF.

V is TRBV7-2 and J is TRBJ2-2, with D possibly TRBD1 on 5 matching bases. V shed 4 bases and J shed 2 bases, with 8 bases lying between them. This CDR3 has 14 residues. Germline V gives CDR1 SGHTA, CDR2 FQGNSA. The CDR3 spells CASSSGPNTGELFF. In DNA, the CDR3 is TGTGCCAGCAGCTCAGGGCCAAACACCGGGGAGCTGTTTTTT.

The chain is built from TRBV2 and TRBJ2-1, with 10 bases aligning to TRBD2. Germline trimming cut 4 bases from V and 7 bases from J; bases unmatched to any gene: 7. Per germline, CDR1 SNHLY and CDR2 FYNNEI. This CDR3 is built from 15 residues. The CDR3 loop reads CASSAKRGGWNEQFF. The DNA for the CDR3 is TGTGCCAGCAGTGCGAAGCGGGGGGGCTGGAATGAGCAGTTCTTC.

This clone has only a few counts. The CDR3 sequence is CASSPTGGYSYEQYF. The CDR3 nucleotides read TGCGCCAGCAGCCCTACGGGCGGGTACTCCTACGAGCAGTACTTC. The V and J genes are TRBV5-1 and TRBJ2-7, with a tentative D call TRBD2 (5 bases). Germline assignment: CDR1 SGHRS and CDR2 YFSETQ. The CDR3 runs to 15 residues. V dropped 4 bases and J dropped 0 bases, with 14 bases sitting between them.

This clone was detected a few times. V gene TRBV28 combines with J gene TRBJ2-7, with a possible D match to TRBD1 (6 bases). The germline gives CDR1 MDHEN, CDR2 SYDVKM. The length of the CDR3 is 16 residues. V dropped 6 bases and J dropped 1 base, with 19 bases sitting between them. CDR3 nucleotides: TGTGCCAGCAGATTAGCCTCTGGGGACACGTCCTACGAGCAGTACTTC. It translates to CASRLASGDTSYEQYF. The complete variable domain, with remaining parts taken from reference TRBV28 and TRBJ2-7, reads DVKVTQSSRYLVKRTGEKVFLECVQDMDHENMFWYRQDPGLGLRLIYFSYDVKMKEKGDIPEGYSVSREKKERFSLILESASTNQTSMYLCASRLASGDTSYEQYFGPGTRLTVT.

This CDR3 reads CASSLLAGGYNEQFF. The CDR3 DNA is TGTGCCAGCAGCTTACTAGCGGGAGGGTACAATGAGCAGTTCTTC. This chain links TRBV11-2 with TRBJ2-1; 12 bases fit TRBD2. CDR1 is SGHAT and CDR2 is FQNNGV in the germline V gene. V trimming: 2 bases; J trimming: 4 bases; junction bases outside the gene matches: 0. The CDR3 spans 15 residues.

The rearrangement joins TRBV11-2 to TRBJ1-2; no clear D. Trimming took off 4 bases at V and 5 bases at J, with 8 bases between the two ends. Germline V CDR1 and CDR2: SGHAT, FQNNGV. There are 12 residues in the CDR3. Here the CDR3 reads CASSSHRYGYTF. For the CDR3, the DNA is TGTGCCAGCAGCTCGCACCGGTATGGCTACACCTTC.